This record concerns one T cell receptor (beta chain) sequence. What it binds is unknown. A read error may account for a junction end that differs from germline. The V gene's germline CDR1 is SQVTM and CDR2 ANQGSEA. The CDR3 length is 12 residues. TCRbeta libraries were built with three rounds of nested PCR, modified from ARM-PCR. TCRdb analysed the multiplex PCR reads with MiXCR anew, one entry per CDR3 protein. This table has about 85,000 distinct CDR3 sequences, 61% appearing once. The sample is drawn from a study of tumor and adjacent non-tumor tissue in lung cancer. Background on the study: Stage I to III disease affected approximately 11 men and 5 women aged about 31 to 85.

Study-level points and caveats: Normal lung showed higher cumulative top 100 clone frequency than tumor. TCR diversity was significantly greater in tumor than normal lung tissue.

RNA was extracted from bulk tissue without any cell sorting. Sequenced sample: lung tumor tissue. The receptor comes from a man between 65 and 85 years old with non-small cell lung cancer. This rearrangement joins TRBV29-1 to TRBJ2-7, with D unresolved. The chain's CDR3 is CIVGDGPNEQYF. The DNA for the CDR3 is TGCATCGTTGGTGATGGACCCAACGAGCAGTACTTC.